The clone carrying this T cell receptor (beta chain) was detected many times. The antigen is not known. This entry comes from a study of neurological immune-mediated disorders. General study findings and limits: According to phylogenetic grouping, one related-CDR3 cluster, a possible signature, contained the repertoires of 18 of 34 multiple sclerosis patients.

The CDR3 has 15 residues. Germline trimming cut 3 bases from V and 4 bases from J; bases unmatched to any gene: 8. The germline V gene has CDR1 KGHSH and CDR2 LQKENI. TCRdb recomputed calls from the 5' RACE reads with MiXCR, one row per CDR3 protein. The data hold 50,000 or so distinct CDR3 sequences, with approximately 3.6% observed a single time. The chain joins TRBV18 to TRBJ1-2, with TRBD1 matching 7 bases. Source material: PBMCs. The sequence was collected from a woman aged 60-70 years with multiple sclerosis. CDR3 sequence reads: CASSPTNRGGYGYTF. The CDR3 coding sequence is TGTGCCAGCTCACCCACTAACAGGGGAGGCTATGGCTACACCTTC.